This TCR beta chain was recovered during a study of blood T cells in healthy people across ages. Findings and limits, study-wide: TCR beta diversity per million T cells fell roughly linearly with age. PBMCs went unsorted, and a conclusive naive versus antigen-experienced comparison was therefore prevented. Higher diversity, along with more naive CD4+ cells, distinguished long-lived donors from aged donors.

The CDR3 is made up of 15 amino acids. V gave up 3 bases and J gave up 3 bases; unmatched junction bases: 6. CDR1 and CDR2 (germline): SGDLS, YYNGEE. There are a few counts of this clonotype. As yet, its antigen is unknown. Through a sample-barcoded 5' primer and a J-beta primer mix, a second PCR was run for about 6 to 11 cycles. TCRdb redid the calling of the 5' RACE reads with MiXCR, one entry per CDR3 protein. In the table there are roughly 1,500,000 distinct CDR3 sequences, approximately 32% of which are singletons. The clonotype was recovered from a woman aged 25 to 45 in good health. The source material was blood. The V gene is TRBV9, the J gene TRBJ2-1; 7 bases agree with TRBD1. The CDR3 DNA reads TGTGCCAGCAGCGCCTGGGACAGCCTCTACAATGAGCAGTTCTTC. Translating it yields CASSAWDSLYNEQFF.